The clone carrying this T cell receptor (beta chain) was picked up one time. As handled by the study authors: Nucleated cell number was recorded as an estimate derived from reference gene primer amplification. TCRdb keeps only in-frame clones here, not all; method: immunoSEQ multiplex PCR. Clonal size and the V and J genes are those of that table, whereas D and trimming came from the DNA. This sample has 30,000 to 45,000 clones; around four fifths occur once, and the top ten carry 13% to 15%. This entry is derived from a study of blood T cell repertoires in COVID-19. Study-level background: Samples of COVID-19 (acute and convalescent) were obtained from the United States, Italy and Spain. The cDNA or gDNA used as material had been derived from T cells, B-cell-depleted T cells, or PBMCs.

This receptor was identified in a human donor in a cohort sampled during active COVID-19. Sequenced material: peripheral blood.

The CDR3 nucleotides are TGTGCCAGCAGCGCTCTGGACAGGACAGGTGGCAATGAGCAGTTCTTC. Its protein is CASSALDRTGGNEQFF. V and J are TRBV5-4 and TRBJ2-1; TRBD1 agrees at 7 bases. V lost 4 bases and J lost 6; bases outside the gene matches: 13. CDR1 is SGHNT and CDR2 is YYREEE in the germline V gene (reference sequence). The CDR3 runs to 16 residues.